Listed here are 11 T cell receptor beta chains from one sample, sequenced in a study of T cell repertoires in cytomegalovirus infection. TCRdb reanalysed the reads using MiXCR and keeps one entry per CDR3 protein. The table has 7,000 to 9,500 distinct CDR3 sequences, roughly 53% seen once. These receptors lack a known antigen. Sequenced sample: PBMCs, sequenced either directly or after in vitro stimulation (not recorded which). The origin of the receptors is a human donor in good health (CMV status not recorded). Some clones in this sample may be carry-over from other donors' samples.

Details on this clonotype: Just one base apart from a much larger clone, this may be a read error. The chain employs TRBV27 and TRBJ1-1; a weak D match, TRBD1 (5 bases). CDR3 size: 18 residues. Germline CDR1 and CDR2: MNHEY and SMNVEV (reference sequence). The CDR3 bases are TGTGCCAGCAGTTTATCGTTGAGCCAGCCCGGGACGAACACTGACGCTTTCTTT. Encoded protein: CASSLSLSQPGTNTDAFF.

As concerns this clonotype: The CDR3 does not end in the conserved phenylalanine or tryptophan, so this is likely a read error. This chain connects TRBV12-3 or TRBV12-4 to TRBJ1-2; 7 nucleotides match TRBD1. CDR3 size: 14 residues. The CDR3 sequence is CASSYPGQHYCYTS. The CDR3 DNA follows: TGTGCCAGCAGCTATCCGGGACAGCACTATTGCTACACCTCC.

With respect to this clonotype: The CDR3 end shows no conserved phenylalanine or tryptophan, and so a read error is likely. No DNA is shown, since the ends of the CDR3 on it are uncertain; the CDR3 is the one TCRdb lists. This CDR3 reads CATGLRQGTKQPKHL. The rearrangement uses TRBV6-1 and TRBJ1-5; TRBD1, the table's D call, lacks a check against the DNA. The CDR3 is 15 residues long, counting both termini. Germline V gives CDR1 MNHNS, CDR2 SASEGT.

Only a few counts were recorded for this clonotype. This chain links TRBV12-3 or TRBV12-4 with TRBJ2-2, with 9 bases that match TRBD2. This CDR3 comprises 16 residues. V shed 4 bases and J 4 bases; nucleotides not matched to a gene: 7. For the CDR3, the DNA is TGTGCCAGCAGTTCGTATAGCGGGGGCCGCACCGGGGAGCTGTTTTTT. Amino acid sequence: CASSSYSGGRTGELFF.

The chain uses TRBV11-2 and TRBJ2-4; either TRBD1 or TRBD2 may fit D (5 bases each). Germline CDR1 is SGHAT and CDR2 is FQNNGV. Trimming stripped 0 bases from V and 5 bases from J, with 14 bases between. The CDR3 runs to 16 residues. The CDR3 loop is CASSLDRAEGQNIQYF. The DNA for the CDR3 is TGTGCCAGCAGCTTAGATCGGGCCGAGGGGCAAAACATTCAGTACTTC.

This chain joins TRBV20-1 and TRBJ1-1; 7 bases map to TRBD1. CDR3 length: 14 residues. Germline loops: CDR1 DFQATT, CDR2 SNEGSKA (reference sequence). V was clipped by 0 bases and J by 4 bases; unmatched bases: 5. CDR3 sequence reads: CSARDLPGGTEAFF. DNA of the CDR3: TGCAGTGCTAGAGATCTCCCAGGGGGCACTGAAGCTTTCTTT.

This clonotype appeared a few times. Sequence at one end of the junction differs from germline and may be a read error. The chain uses TRBV12-3 or TRBV12-4 and TRBJ1-1; D might be TRBD1 (6 bases). The CDR3 consists of 16 residues. CDR3 DNA: TGTGCCAGCAGCCTCAGGTGTTCCAAACAGGGCACTGAAGATTTCTTT. As protein: CASSLRCSKQGTEDFF.

The rearrangement joins TRBV19 to TRBJ1-5; D uncertain. V was cut by 4 bases and J by 0 bases, with 7 bases left in between. Germline assignment: CDR1 LNHDA and CDR2 SQIVND (reference sequence). CDR3 size: 14 residues. In nucleotides, the CDR3 is TGTGCCAGTAGTAGAGAGGATAGCAATCAGCCCCAGCATTTT. It encodes CASSREDSNQPQHF.

As to this clonotype: In this CDR3 the conserved last residue, phenylalanine or tryptophan, is missing, so a read error is likely. The DNA is omitted, as the CDR3 cannot be located on it reliably, and the CDR3 follows TCRdb's listing. J is TRBJ1-2 and V is TRBV4-1; the D call in the table, TRBD1, was not verified against the DNA. Germline V lookup: CDR1 MGHRA, CDR2 YSYEKL. The CDR3 totals 16 residues, both ends included. CDR3 in amino acids: CTSSQGPREQLYGYTL.

As concerns this clonotype: This sequence may be a read error, since a much larger clone differs from it by one base. The chain recombines TRBV5-1 with TRBJ2-1; D gene uncertain. Per germline, CDR1 SGHRS and CDR2 YFSETQ. The CDR3 contains 16 residues. In nucleotides, the CDR3 is TGCGCCAGCAGCTTGGAGCAGACTCACTCCTACAATGTGCAGTTCTTC. Protein: CASSLEQTHSYNVQFF.

This chain uses TRBV6-2 or TRBV6-3 with TRBJ2-7; D unresolved. The V and J ends lost 2 bases and 6 bases respectively, with 8 bases between them. This CDR3 has 12 residues. Per the germline V gene, CDR1 is MNHEY and CDR2 is SVGEGT. For the CDR3, the DNA is TGTGCCAGCAGTTACCCCCCCCCCGAGCAGTACTTC. It translates to CASSYPPPEQYF.